The sequence of this T cell receptor (beta chain) was determined in a study of shared clonotypes between healthy human individuals. The length of the CDR3 is 14 residues. The germline CDR1 and CDR2 sequences are SNHLY and FYNNEI. The ends lost 6 bases at V and 0 bases at J; junction bases unmatched: 5. This clone was seen more than once but under ten times. Libraries were prepared by immunoSEQ multiplex PCR; TCRdb keeps only in-frame clonotypes and omits some of them. The table has about 520,000 clones, about 85% seen once. The sequence came from a middle-aged woman in good health. Some clones in this sample may be carry-over from other donors' samples. The rearrangement links TRBV2 to TRBJ2-7; 7 nucleotides align to TRBD2. The source material was PBMCs. The CDR3 spells CASSQLANSYEQYF. The CDR3 DNA sequence: TGTGCCAGCAGCCAACTAGCGAACTCCTACGAGCAGTACTTC.